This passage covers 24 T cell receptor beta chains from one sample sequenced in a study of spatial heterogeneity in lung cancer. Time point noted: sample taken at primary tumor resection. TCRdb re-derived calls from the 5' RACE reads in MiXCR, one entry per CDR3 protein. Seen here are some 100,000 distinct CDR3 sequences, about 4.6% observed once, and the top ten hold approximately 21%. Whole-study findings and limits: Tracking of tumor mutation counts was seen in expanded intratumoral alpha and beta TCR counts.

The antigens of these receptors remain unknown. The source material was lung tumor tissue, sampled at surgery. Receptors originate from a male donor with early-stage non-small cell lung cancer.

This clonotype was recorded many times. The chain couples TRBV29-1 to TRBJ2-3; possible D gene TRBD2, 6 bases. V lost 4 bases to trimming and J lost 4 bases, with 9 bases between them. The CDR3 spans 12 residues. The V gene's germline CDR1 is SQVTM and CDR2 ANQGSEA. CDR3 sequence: CSVGRDPDTQYF. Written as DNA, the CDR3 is TGCAGCGTTGGGAGGGACCCAGATACGCAGTATTTT.

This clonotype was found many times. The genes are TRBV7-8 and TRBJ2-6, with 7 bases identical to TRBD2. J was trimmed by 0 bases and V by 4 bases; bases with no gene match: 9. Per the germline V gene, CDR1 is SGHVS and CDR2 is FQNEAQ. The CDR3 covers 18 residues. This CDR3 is CASSSRLATFSGANVLTF. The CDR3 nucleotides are TGTGCCAGCAGCTCTAGACTAGCAACTTTCTCTGGGGCCAACGTCCTGACTTTC. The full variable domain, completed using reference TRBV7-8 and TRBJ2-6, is GAGVSQSPRYKVAKRGQDVALRCDPISGHVSLFWYQQALGQGPEFLTYFQNEAQLDKSGLPSDRFFAERPEGSVSTLKIQRTQQEDSAVYLCASSSRLATFSGANVLTFGAGSRLTVL.

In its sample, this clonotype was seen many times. CDR3 nucleotide sequence: TGCAGTATAAAAGCGGGAGGAGATACGCAGTATTTT. Its protein product is CSIKAGGDTQYF. The chain has TRBV29-1 and TRBJ2-3; 9 positions match TRBD2. The length of the CDR3 is 12 residues. CDR1 and CDR2 (germline): SQVTM, ANQGSEA.

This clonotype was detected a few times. CDR3 loop: CSVGGQGGGYTF. CDR3 nucleotide sequence: TGCAGCGTTGGGGGACAGGGAGGCGGCTACACCTTC. This chain links TRBV29-1 with TRBJ1-2; 9 bases line up with TRBD1. The CDR3 has 12 amino acids. Trimming cost V 4 bases and J 8 bases; bases outside gene matches: 5. Germline CDR1 SQVTM, CDR2 ANQGSEA.

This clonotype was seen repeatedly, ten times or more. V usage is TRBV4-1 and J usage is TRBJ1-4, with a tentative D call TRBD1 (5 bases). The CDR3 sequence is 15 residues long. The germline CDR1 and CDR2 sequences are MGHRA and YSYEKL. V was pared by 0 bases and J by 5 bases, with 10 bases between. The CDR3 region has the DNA TGCGCCAGCAGCCAAGACAGGGACCCCAATGAAAAACTGTTTTTT. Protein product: CASSQDRDPNEKLFF.

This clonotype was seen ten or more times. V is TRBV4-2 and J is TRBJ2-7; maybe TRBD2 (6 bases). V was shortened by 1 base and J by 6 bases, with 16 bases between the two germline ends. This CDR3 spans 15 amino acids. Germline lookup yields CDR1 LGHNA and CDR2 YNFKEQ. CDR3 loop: CASSQGVGGVREQYF. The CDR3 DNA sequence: TGTGCCAGCAGCCAAGGTGTCGGGGGTGTCCGCGAGCAGTACTTC.

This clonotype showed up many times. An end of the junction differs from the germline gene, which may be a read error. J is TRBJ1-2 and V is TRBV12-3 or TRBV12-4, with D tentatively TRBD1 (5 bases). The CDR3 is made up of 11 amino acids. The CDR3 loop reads CASSYPGGRAF. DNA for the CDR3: TGTGCCAGCAGTTACCCTGGTGGCAGGGCCTTC.

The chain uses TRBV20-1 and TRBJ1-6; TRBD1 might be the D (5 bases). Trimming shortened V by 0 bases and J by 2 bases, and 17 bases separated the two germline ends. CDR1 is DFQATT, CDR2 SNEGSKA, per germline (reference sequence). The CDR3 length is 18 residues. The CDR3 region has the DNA TGCAGTGCTAGAGATCACGACAGCCTTTTGCCCTATAATTCACCCCTCCACTTT. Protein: CSARDHDSLLPYNSPLHF.

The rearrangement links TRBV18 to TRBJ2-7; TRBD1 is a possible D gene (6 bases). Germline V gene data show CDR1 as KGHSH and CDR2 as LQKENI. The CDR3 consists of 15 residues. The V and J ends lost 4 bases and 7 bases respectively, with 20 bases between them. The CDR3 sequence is CASSQGEAQAGEQYF. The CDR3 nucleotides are TGTGCCAGCTCACAGGGGGAAGCGCAGGCCGGAGAGCAGTACTTC.

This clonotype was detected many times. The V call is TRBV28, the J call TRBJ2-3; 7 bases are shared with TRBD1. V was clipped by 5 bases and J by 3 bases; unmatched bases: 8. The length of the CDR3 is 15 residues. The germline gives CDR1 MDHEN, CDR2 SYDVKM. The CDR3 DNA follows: TGTGCCAGCAGTCCCTTCGGACAGGTTACAGATACGCAGTATTTT. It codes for CASSPFGQVTDTQYF.

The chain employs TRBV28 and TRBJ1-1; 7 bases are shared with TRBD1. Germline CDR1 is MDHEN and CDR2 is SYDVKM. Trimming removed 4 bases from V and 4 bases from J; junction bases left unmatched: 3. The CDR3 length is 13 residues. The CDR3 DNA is TGTGCCAGCAGTTACAGGGGCAGCACTGAAGCTTTCTTT. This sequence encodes CASSYRGSTEAFF. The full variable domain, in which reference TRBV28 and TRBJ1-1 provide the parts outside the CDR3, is DVKVTQSSRYLVKRTGEKVFLECVQDMDHENMFWYRQDPGLGLRLIYFSYDVKMKEKGDIPEGYSVSREKKERFSLILESASTNQTSMYLCASSYRGSTEAFFGQGTRLTVV.

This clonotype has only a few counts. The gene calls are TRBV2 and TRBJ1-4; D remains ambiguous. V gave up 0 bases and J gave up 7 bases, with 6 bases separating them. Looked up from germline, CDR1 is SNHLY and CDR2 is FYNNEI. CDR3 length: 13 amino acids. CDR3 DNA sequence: TGTGCCAGCAGTGAAGCGCGGGCTGAAAAACTGTTTTTT. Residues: CASSEARAEKLFF.

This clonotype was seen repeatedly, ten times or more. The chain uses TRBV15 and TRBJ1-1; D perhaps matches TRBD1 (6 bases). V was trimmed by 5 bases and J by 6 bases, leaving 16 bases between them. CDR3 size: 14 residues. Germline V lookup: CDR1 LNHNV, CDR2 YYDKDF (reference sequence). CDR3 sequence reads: CATSQGLLGAEAFF. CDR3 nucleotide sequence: TGTGCCACCAGCCAGGGGCTTCTCGGTGCTGAAGCTTTCTTT. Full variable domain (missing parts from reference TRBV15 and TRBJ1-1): DAMVIQNPRYQVTQFGKPVTLSCSQTLNHNVMYWYQQKSSQAPKLLFHYYDKDFNNEADTPDNFQSRRPNTSFCFLDIRSPGLGDTAMYLCATSQGLLGAEAFFGQGTRLTVV.

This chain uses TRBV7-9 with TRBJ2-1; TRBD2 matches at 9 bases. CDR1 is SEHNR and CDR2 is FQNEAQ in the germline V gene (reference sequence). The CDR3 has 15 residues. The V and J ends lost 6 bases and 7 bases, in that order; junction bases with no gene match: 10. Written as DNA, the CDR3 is TGTGCCAGCAGAAAAACTAGCGGGTCGACAAATGAGCAGTTCTTC. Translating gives CASRKTSGSTNEQFF.

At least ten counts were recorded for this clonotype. Here the CDR3 reads CASSPRLGFPPGELFF. In nucleotides, the CDR3 is TGTGCCAGCAGTCCGAGACTAGGCTTCCCTCCCGGGGAGCTGTTTTTT. The rearrangement uses TRBV27 and TRBJ2-2; D may be TRBD2 (6 bases). The V end lost 5 bases, the J end lost 6 bases, and 19 bases lay between the germline ends. This CDR3 has 16 amino acids. Germline loops: CDR1 MNHEY, CDR2 SMNVEV (reference sequence).

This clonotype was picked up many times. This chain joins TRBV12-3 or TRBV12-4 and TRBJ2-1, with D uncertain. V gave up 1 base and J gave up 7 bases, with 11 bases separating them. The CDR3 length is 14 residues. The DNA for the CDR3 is TGTGCCAGCAGTTTAGGAGCAGGTCGAAATGAGCAGTTCTTC. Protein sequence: CASSLGAGRNEQFF.

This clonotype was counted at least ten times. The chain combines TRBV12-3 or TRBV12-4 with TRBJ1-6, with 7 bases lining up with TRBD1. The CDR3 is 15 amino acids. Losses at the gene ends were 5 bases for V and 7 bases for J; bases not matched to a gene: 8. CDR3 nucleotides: TGTGCCAGCAGTCGAAGGGACAGCGCAAATTCACCCCTCCACTTT. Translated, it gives CASSRRDSANSPLHF.

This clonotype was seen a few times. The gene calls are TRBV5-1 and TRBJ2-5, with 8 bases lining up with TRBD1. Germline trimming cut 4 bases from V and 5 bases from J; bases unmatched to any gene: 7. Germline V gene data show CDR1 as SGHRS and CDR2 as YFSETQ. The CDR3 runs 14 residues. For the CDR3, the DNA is TGCGCCAGCAGCCCCGACAGGGGAAGGGAGACCCAGTACTTC. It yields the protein CASSPDRGRETQYF.

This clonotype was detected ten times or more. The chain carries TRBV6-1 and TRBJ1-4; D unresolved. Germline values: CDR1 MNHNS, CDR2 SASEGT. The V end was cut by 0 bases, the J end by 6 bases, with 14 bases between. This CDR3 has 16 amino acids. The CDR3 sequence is CASSEAGSPLDEKLFF. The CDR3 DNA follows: TGTGCCAGCAGTGAAGCGGGCTCCCCCCTGGATGAAAAACTGTTTTTT.

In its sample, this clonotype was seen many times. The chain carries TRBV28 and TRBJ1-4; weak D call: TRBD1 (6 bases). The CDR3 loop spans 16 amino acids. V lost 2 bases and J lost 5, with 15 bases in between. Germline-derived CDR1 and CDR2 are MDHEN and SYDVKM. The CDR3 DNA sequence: TGTGCCAGCAGTTTACCAGACGAGGGGGTCAATGAAAAACTGTTTTTT. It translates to CASSLPDEGVNEKLFF.

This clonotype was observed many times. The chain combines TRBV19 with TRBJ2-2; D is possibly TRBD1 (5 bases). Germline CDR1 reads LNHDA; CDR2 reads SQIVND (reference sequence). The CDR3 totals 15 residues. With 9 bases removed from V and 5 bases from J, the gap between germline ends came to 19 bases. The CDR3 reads CASSFRGARTGELFF. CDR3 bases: TGTGCCAGCTCCTTTAGGGGCGCACGGACCGGGGAGCTGTTTTTT.

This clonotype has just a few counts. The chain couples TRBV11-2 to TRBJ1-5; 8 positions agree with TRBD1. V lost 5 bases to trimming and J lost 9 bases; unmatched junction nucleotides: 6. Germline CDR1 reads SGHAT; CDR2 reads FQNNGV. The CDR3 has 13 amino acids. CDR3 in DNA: TGTGCCAGCAGCGTTACAGGGGGGAGGCCCCAGCATTTT. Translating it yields CASSVTGGRPQHF.

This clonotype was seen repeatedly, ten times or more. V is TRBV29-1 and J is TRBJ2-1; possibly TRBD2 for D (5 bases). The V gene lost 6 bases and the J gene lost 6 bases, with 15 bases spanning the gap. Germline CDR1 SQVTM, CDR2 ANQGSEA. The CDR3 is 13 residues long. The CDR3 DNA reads TGCAGCGTCCACCCTTGGCTAGCCAATGAGCAGTTCTTC. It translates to CSVHPWLANEQFF.

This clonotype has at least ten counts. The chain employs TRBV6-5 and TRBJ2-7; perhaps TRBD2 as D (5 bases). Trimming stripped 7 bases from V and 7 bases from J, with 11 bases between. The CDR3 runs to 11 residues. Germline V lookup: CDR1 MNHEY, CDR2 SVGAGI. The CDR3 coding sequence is TGTGCCAGCACCTCCGAGGGAGAGCAGTACTTC. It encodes CASTSEGEQYF.